This section outlines one T cell receptor (beta chain) sequence together with its context. Its antigen is unidentified. The data were obtained in a study of T cell responses to AZD1222 COVID-19 vaccine. On the study more broadly: It was second doses at about 4 or about 12 weeks that were pooled. Notes on the study in general: A reported finding is that nearly half of spike-specific TCRs target unmutated variant regions. Recipients of AZD1222 seropositive at baseline numbered only 6 or 7. Vaccination with two AZD1222 doses was followed by a rise in Spike-specific TCR breadth and depth.

Germline assignment: CDR1 MDHEN and CDR2 SYDVKM. This CDR3 is built from 13 residues. The ends were cut back, 10 bases at V and 4 bases at J, with 16 bases in the middle. Clones were sequenced by immunoSEQ multiplex PCR, and TCRdb holds only the in-frame ones, with some missing. Among 150,000 or so clones listed, around 92% were seen once. Sequencing used peripheral blood, obtained on day 0 of AZD1222 vaccination. This chain joins TRBV28 and TRBJ1-2; unclear D gene. The clonotype originates from an adult in good health. The CDR3 here is CATSSADSYGYTF. CDR3 in DNA: TGTGCCACCTCCTCCGCGGACTCCTATGGCTACACCTTC.